This section outlines one TCR beta chain sequence together with its context. Known numbers of the T cell clone KT2 were added to PBMC. The entry originates in a study of quantifying T cell responses using KT2 cells. Overall study context: cDNA was made from DNase-treated RNA using alpha and beta constant primers.

An oligo carrying a UMI was ligated to the cDNA 3' end. An equimolar mix of RC1.1 and RC1.2 primed the beta chain across TRBC1 and TRBC2. TCRdb itself ran the UMI-ligation and nested PCR reads through MiXCR, one entry per CDR3 protein. Here the sample spans about 41,000 distinct CDR3 sequences, approximately 15% being singletons. What was sequenced was PBMCs spiked with cells of the T cell clone KT2. The receptor was derived from a human donor.

This CDR3 reads CASSFTGLNEQFF. Written as DNA, the CDR3 is TGTGCCAGCAGCTTTACAGGGCTCAATGAGCAGTTCTTC. The chain combines TRBV7-9 with TRBJ2-1; D may be TRBD1 (6 bases). The length of the CDR3 is 13 residues. Germline V gene data show CDR1 as SEHNR and CDR2 as FQNEAQ (reference sequence). V was pared by 3 bases and J by 6 bases, with 9 bases between.